Each of the 8 T cell receptor beta chains below was sequenced from the same sample in a study of esophageal squamous cell carcinoma tumors. After a first PCR with P20EA plus a TCR alpha or TCR beta constant-region primer, a nested PCR used CA2 or CB2. Reverse transcription used a polyT18-containing BSL-18E primer, and TCR genes were amplified by unbiased adaptor ligation RT-PCR. One entry per CDR3 protein, called by TCRdb with MiXCR from the 5' RACE reads. The sample has under 1,500 distinct CDR3 sequences, about 13% seen once; the top ten hold roughly 31%. Sequencing was done on a sample of tumor tissue. The receptors here all came from a man between 45 and 79 years old with esophageal squamous cell carcinoma.

By proportion, this clonotype is medium-sized. J is TRBJ2-1 and V is TRBV18; 8 bases fit TRBD2. V shed 3 bases, J shed 0 bases, and the junction held 4 bases outside the gene matches. The length of the CDR3 is 16 residues. Per germline, CDR1 KGHSH and CDR2 LQKENI. The CDR3 bases are TGTGCCAGCTCACCTTCCGGGGGGGGCTCCTACAATGAGCAGTTCTTC. Encoded protein: CASSPSGGGSYNEQFF.

The sample holds a few counts of this clonotype. This sequence joins TRBV4-3 and TRBJ1-3; D uncertain. This CDR3 contains 14 residues. Germline CDR1 reads LGHNA; CDR2 reads YSLEER. The V end lost 1 base, the J end lost 0 bases, and 4 bases lay between the germline ends. The CDR3 nucleotides are TGCGCCAGCAGCCAAGGAGCCTCTGGAAACACCATATATTTT. Translated: CASSQGASGNTIYF.

This clonotype is classed as medium-sized. V gene TRBV20-1 combines with J gene TRBJ2-1; 8 bases line up with TRBD2. The CDR3 spans 13 residues. The germline V gene has CDR1 DFQATT and CDR2 SNEGSKA (reference sequence). Unmatched junction bases numbered 8, after V lost 6 bases and J lost 7 bases. CDR3 residues: CSAHSGIQNEQFF. The CDR3 region has the DNA TGCAGTGCACATAGCGGGATTCAGAATGAGCAGTTCTTC.

As regards this clonotype: A read error may explain this, as a much larger clone is one base away. This rearrangement joins TRBV5-4 to TRBJ1-1; perhaps TRBD1 as D (6 bases). Germline lookup yields CDR1 SGHNT and CDR2 YYREEE (reference sequence). The V end lost 2 bases, the J end lost 6 bases, and 8 bases lay between the germline ends. CDR3 length: 12 residues. The DNA of the CDR3 is TGTGCCAGCAGCTTTAGGGGGGCTGAAGCTTTCTTT. The encoded protein is CASSFRGAEAFF.

The rearrangement joins TRBV2 to TRBJ2-7; 7 bases are shared with TRBD1. Germline CDR1 SNHLY, CDR2 FYNNEI. V lost 6 bases, J lost 2 bases, and 7 bases stayed unmatched. This CDR3 contains 14 residues. In DNA, the CDR3 is TGTGCCAGCAGCCGGACAGGTAATACCTACGAGCAGTACTTC. This encodes CASSRTGNTYEQYF.

By sample fraction, this clonotype is medium-sized (0.01 to 0.1%). The V call is TRBV29-1, the J call TRBJ2-1, with D possibly matching TRBD2 (5 bases). CDR3 size: 13 residues. Germline values: CDR1 SQVTM, CDR2 ANQGSEA. The V and J ends lost 8 bases and 7 bases respectively, with 18 bases between them. CDR3 protein: CSIAAVLGNEQFF. CDR3 sequence (DNA): TGCAGCATCGCAGCGGTCCTAGGGAATGAGCAGTTCTTC.

This clonotype is large in the sample. The chain links TRBV7-9 to TRBJ2-7; 7 bases align to TRBD2. The V gene's germline CDR1 is SEHNR and CDR2 FQNEAQ (reference sequence). CDR3 size: 13 residues. V shed 10 bases and J 3 bases; nucleotides not matched to a gene: 9. CDR3 in amino acids: CATTRGEGYEQYF. The CDR3 nucleotides read TGTGCCACGACCCGAGGGGAGGGCTACGAGCAGTACTTC.

By proportion, this clonotype is medium-sized. J is TRBJ2-3 and V is TRBV20-1; TRBD2 might be the D (6 bases). The V gene's germline CDR1 is DFQATT and CDR2 SNEGSKA (reference sequence). Deletions cut 3 bases from V and 4 bases from J, with 17 bases between. This CDR3 comprises 15 residues. CDR3 sequence: CSASAASESPDTQYF. CDR3 bases: TGCAGTGCTAGTGCGGCTAGCGAGAGTCCAGATACGCAGTATTTT.